The source of this T cell receptor (beta chain) is a study of cytomegalovirus exposure and HLA in healthy donors. The PCR ran on 60 Vbeta and 13 Jbeta primers. Sequencing was performed with immunoSEQ multiplex PCR; in TCRdb, only in-frame clones are kept and a portion is missing. Among some 120,000 clones, approximately 80% were seen once, and the ten largest hold approximately 4.5%. V dropped 5 bases and J dropped 0 bases, with 19 bases sitting between them. The CDR3 runs to 17 residues. CDR1 is MDHEN and CDR2 is SYDVKM in the germline V gene. This TCR came from a man between 25 and 39 years old in good health and CMV-seropositive. The sample taken for sequencing was PBMCs. The chain combines TRBV28 with TRBJ1-1; weak D call: TRBD1 (6 bases). CDR3 in DNA: TGTGCCAGCAGTCCCCGGACAGATTGGACCATGAACACTGAAGCTTTCTTT. Its protein is CASSPRTDWTMNTEAFF.